One and the same sample provided the 2 T cell receptor beta chains below, sequenced in a study of blood T cell repertoires in COVID-19. The repertoire was sequenced with immunoSEQ multiplex PCR; TCRdb's copy has only in-frame clones and lacks some. The sample holds tens of thousands of clones, roughly 86% seen once. Sequencing was carried out using peripheral blood. These receptors were obtained from a man aged 40-50 years with COVID-19, enrolled during active disease.

V and J are TRBV18 and TRBJ2-7; TRBD1 might be the D (5 bases). Germline CDR1 is KGHSH and CDR2 is LQKENI. There are 13 residues in the CDR3. Trimming took off 6 bases at V and 3 bases at J, with 12 bases between the two ends. The CDR3: CASSQQEVYEQYF. As DNA, the CDR3 is TGTGCCAGCTCTCAACAGGAAGTCTACGAGCAGTACTTC.

This chain links TRBV9 with TRBJ1-2, with a weak D call TRBD1 (5 bases). V was shortened by 4 bases and J by 3 bases, with 10 bases between the two germline ends. The CDR3 runs to 13 residues. CDR1 is SGDLS, CDR2 YYNGEE, per germline. Written as DNA, the CDR3 is TGTGCCAGCAGCCGAGGGGAGGACTATGGCTACACCTTC. Amino acid sequence: CASSRGEDYGYTF.